Here is one TCR beta chain with its context. Its antigen is still unknown. The donors gave bone marrow, and they were healthy. This CDR3 comprises 16 residues. CDR1 and CDR2 from the germline V gene are SNHLY and FYNNEI. The V gene end was trimmed by 3 bases and the J gene end by 2 bases; junction bases not matched to a gene: 7. This sample was taken from a study of cytomegalovirus exposure and HLA in healthy donors. Overall study: Approximately 81% of around 390 genotyped donors fell in the Caucasian-associated ancestry cluster.

Vbeta (60) and Jbeta (13) primers were used in the PCR. The data were produced by immunoSEQ multiplex PCR, yet TCRdb's version contains in-frame clones alone and is incomplete. This sample has over 200,000 clones, with around four fifths found just once. Regarding the study as a whole: Cytomegalovirus-associated TCR beta chains were listed, numbering around 150. Highly shared variants forming one cluster were likely a sequencing artifact.

The sequencing sample was made of PBMCs. This chain connects TRBV2 to TRBJ2-5; TRBD1 agrees at 9 bases. This clonotype was sampled from a male donor in good health and CMV-seronegative. CDR3 protein: CASSEGTGLIQETQYF. The DNA for the CDR3 is TGTGCCAGCAGTGAGGGGACAGGGTTAATTCAAGAGACCCAGTACTTC.